These 24 T cell receptor beta chains were all obtained from the same sample, sequenced in a study of control samples from healthy donors and cancer patients. TCRdb keeps only in-frame clones here, not all; method: immunoSEQ multiplex PCR. In the table there are tens of thousands of clones, roughly nine tenths of which are singletons. The sequenced sample was PBMCs. The receptor set was obtained from a man aged 50 to 59 with lung cancer.

The J gene is TRBJ1-4, the V gene TRBV9; TRBD1 aligns across 7 bases. This CDR3 spans 15 amino acids. The germline V gene encodes CDR1 SGDLS and CDR2 YYNGEE. The ends lost 4 bases at V and 5 bases at J; junction bases unmatched: 8. CDR3 loop: CASSPSPGGNEKLFF. CDR3 coding DNA: TGTGCCAGCAGCCCCTCCCCAGGGGGGAATGAAAAACTGTTTTTT. Looking up the rest from reference TRBV9 and TRBJ1-4 gives the full variable domain: DSGVTQTPKHLITATGQRVTLRCSPRSGDLSVYWYQQSLDQGLQFLIQYYNGEERAKGNILERFSAQQFPDLHSELNLSSLELGDSALYFCASSPSPGGNEKLFFGSGTQLSVL.

The V call is TRBV6-4, the J call TRBJ2-3; 8 bases are shared with TRBD2. This CDR3 is built from 16 residues. After removal of 0 bases from V and 4 bases from J, the junction contained 6 bases not matched to a gene. Per germline, CDR1 MRHNA and CDR2 SNTAGT. The CDR3 DNA reads as TGTGCCAGCAGTGACTCAGTAGGAGCGGGGGCAGATACGCAGTATTTT. This gives the protein CASSDSVGAGADTQYF.

V gene TRBV7-3 combines with J gene TRBJ1-1; D is unresolved. Deletions cut 5 bases from V and 0 bases from J, with 16 bases between. The CDR3 has 16 residues. Germline CDR1 reads SGHTA; CDR2 reads FQGTGA. Here the CDR3 reads CASSPGPPGLNTEAFF. The CDR3 DNA reads as TGTGCCAGCAGCCCCGGCCCCCCCGGGTTGAACACTGAAGCTTTCTTT.

The CDR3 region has the DNA TGCGCCAGCCAAGCGGCAGCGAGCTCCTACGAGCAGTACTTC. It codes for CASQAAASSYEQYF. This chain joins TRBV5-1 and TRBJ2-7, with D maybe TRBD2 (5 bases). CDR1 and CDR2 from the germline V gene are SGHRS and YFSETQ. V lost 7 bases and J 0 bases, leaving 14 bases between the germline ends. The CDR3 runs 14 residues.

This chain connects TRBV18 to TRBJ2-1, with TRBD2 matching over 10 bases. From germline, CDR1 is KGHSH and CDR2 LQKENI. Trimming at V came to 2 bases and at J to 2 bases, leaving 6 bases not matched to a gene. This CDR3 comprises 17 residues. The CDR3 loop is CASSPRALAGAYNEQFF. The CDR3 DNA sequence: TGTGCCAGCTCACCAAGGGCCCTAGCGGGGGCCTACAATGAGCAGTTCTTC.

This clone appeared a few times. The J gene is TRBJ2-2, the V gene TRBV15; 10 bases match TRBD2. CDR1 and CDR2 (germline): LNHNV, YYDKDF (reference sequence). The CDR3 length is 15 residues. The V segment lost 8 bases and the J segment 4 bases; nucleotides outside the gene matches: 7. The chain's CDR3 is CATAILAGLTGELFF. CDR3 DNA: TGTGCCACCGCGATACTAGCGGGACTCACCGGGGAGCTGTTTTTT.

The rearrangement links TRBV3-1 (or the pseudogene TRBV3-2) to TRBJ2-7, with 7 nucleotides matching TRBD2. The CDR3 covers 17 residues. V shed 0 bases, J shed 0 bases, and the junction held 8 bases outside the gene matches. The germline CDR1 and CDR2 sequences are LGHDT and YNNKEL (reference sequence). DNA of the CDR3: TGTGCCAGCAGCCAAGATTTTACTAGCGTTAGCTCCTACGAGCAGTACTTC. Protein: CASSQDFTSVSSYEQYF.

In this sample, this clone turned up a few times. The chain employs TRBV7-9 and TRBJ1-1; tentative D call: TRBD1 (5 bases). Germline V gene lookup returns CDR1 SEHNR and CDR2 FQNEAQ (reference sequence). The CDR3 covers 18 residues. V gave up 4 bases and J gave up 3 bases, with 24 bases separating them. This chain's CDR3 is CASSSGLRTTKVYTEAFF. In nucleotides, the CDR3 is TGTGCCAGCAGCTCGGGTCTCAGGACAACCAAGGTGTACACTGAAGCTTTCTTT.

The rearrangement uses TRBV6-6 and TRBJ2-5; 8 nucleotides line up with TRBD1. After removal of 0 bases from V and 1 base from J, the junction contained 4 bases not matched to a gene. The CDR3 sequence is 16 residues long. From germline, CDR1 is MNHNY and CDR2 SVGAGI (reference sequence). CDR3: CASSYSETGVQETQYF. The CDR3 DNA sequence: TGTGCCAGCAGTTACTCTGAGACAGGGGTCCAAGAGACCCAGTACTTC.

The chain recombines TRBV30 with TRBJ1-4; D not resolved. The CDR3 contains 14 residues. Trimming left V 0 bases short and J 6 bases short, with 11 bases between. In germline, CDR1 is GTSNPN, CDR2 SVGIG (reference sequence). This CDR3 is CAWSVLGSDEKLFF. CDR3 coding DNA: TGTGCCTGGAGTGTACTAGGGTCTGATGAAAAACTGTTTTTT.

This chain joins TRBV10-1 and TRBJ1-1; D is unclear. Germline CDR1 reads WNHNN; CDR2 reads SYGVQD (reference sequence). The ends were cut back, 10 bases at V and 7 bases at J, with 13 bases in the middle. The CDR3 consists of 11 residues. The CDR3 coding sequence is TGCGCCAACCTACGACGCATTGAAGCTTTCTTT. Translating it yields CANLRRIEAFF.

The chain recombines TRBV15 with TRBJ1-1; D not resolved. Trimming removed 5 bases at V and 1 base at J, with 8 bases between. This CDR3 contains 13 residues. Germline V lookup: CDR1 LNHNV, CDR2 YYDKDF (reference sequence). The CDR3 loop reads CATSPEPNTEAFF. CDR3 nucleotide sequence: TGTGCCACCAGCCCCGAGCCGAACACTGAAGCTTTCTTT.

The chain is built from TRBV5-4 and TRBJ2-3, with TRBD2 identical over 10 bases. After removal of 4 bases from V and 8 bases from J, the junction contained 13 bases not matched to a gene. The CDR3 spans 16 residues. Germline CDR1 and CDR2: SGHNT and YYREEE (reference sequence). CDR3 nucleotide sequence: TGTGCCAGCAGCCCCCGGTCGGCTAGCGGGGGAGTTACGCAGTATTTT. As protein: CASSPRSASGGVTQYF.

This sequence joins TRBV3-1 (or the pseudogene TRBV3-2) and TRBJ2-7; D remains ambiguous. Trimming removed 3 bases at V and 3 bases at J, with 15 bases between. Germline lookup yields CDR1 LGHDT and CDR2 YNNKEL (reference sequence). CDR3 size: 15 residues. The CDR3 DNA sequence: TGTGCCAGCAGCCAGGAACCCTTAGGGTTCTACGAGCAGTACTTC. This gives the protein CASSQEPLGFYEQYF.

The V and J genes are TRBV15 and TRBJ1-1; no definite D call. The germline CDR1 and CDR2 sequences are LNHNV and YYDKDF (reference sequence). The CDR3 covers 16 residues. V gave up 3 bases and J gave up 1 base, with 15 bases separating them. CDR3: CATSSRNREPNTEAFF. CDR3 in DNA: TGTGCCACCAGCAGCCGGAACCGGGAGCCGAACACTGAAGCTTTCTTT.

The rearrangement uses TRBV6-5 and TRBJ2-2, with D unclear. Trimming cost V 2 bases and J 1 base, with 5 bases left between them. CDR3 size: 14 residues. CDR1 and CDR2 from the germline V gene are MNHEY and SVGAGI. The CDR3 loop reads CASSYSQNTGELFF. The CDR3 DNA is TGTGCCAGCAGTTACAGTCAGAACACCGGGGAGCTGTTTTTT.

The chain has TRBV6-1 and TRBJ1-5; the D gene is possibly TRBD1 (5 bases). Germline CDR1 reads MNHNS; CDR2 reads SASEGT. Trimming removed 1 base from V and 7 bases from J, with 11 bases in between. The CDR3 is made up of 14 amino acids. The CDR3 DNA reads TGTGCCAGCAGTGAAGAAGGGGATCGCCAGCCCCAGCATTTT. This sequence encodes CASSEEGDRQPQHF.

The rearrangement links TRBV7-2 to TRBJ2-1; maybe TRBD2 (6 bases). This CDR3 has 16 residues. In germline, CDR1 is SGHTA, CDR2 FQGNSA. V was cut by 5 bases and J by 0 bases, with 14 bases left in between. CDR3 nucleotides: TGTGCCAGCAGCCCACGGGCGGGGCTCTCCTACAATGAGCAGTTCTTC. Its protein product is CASSPRAGLSYNEQFF.

The chain has TRBV6-6 and TRBJ2-3; D unresolved. CDR3 length: 13 residues. Deletions cut 3 bases from V and 4 bases from J, with 8 bases between. The germline V gene encodes CDR1 MNHNY and CDR2 SVGAGI (reference sequence). CDR3 in DNA: TGTGCCAGCAGTTATCACGTCGCAGATACGCAGTATTTT. Protein: CASSYHVADTQYF.

The J gene is TRBJ2-3, the V gene TRBV18; perhaps TRBD1 as D (5 bases). Germline lookup yields CDR1 KGHSH and CDR2 LQKENI. Trimming removed 3 bases from V and 3 bases from J, with 10 bases in between. This CDR3 spans 14 amino acids. The CDR3 loop reads CASSPPTVTDTQYF. DNA for the CDR3: TGTGCCAGCTCACCGCCGACAGTAACAGATACGCAGTATTTT.

The V and J genes are TRBV9 and TRBJ2-5; maybe TRBD2 (6 bases). There are 15 residues in the CDR3. Germline CDR1 reads SGDLS; CDR2 reads YYNGEE. V lost 1 base, J lost 7 bases, and 17 bases lay in between. The CDR3 sequence is CASSVNGPGSGTQYF. In DNA, the CDR3 is TGTGCCAGCAGCGTAAATGGCCCCGGGAGTGGGACCCAGTACTTC.

The chain combines TRBV7-8 with TRBJ2-5; TRBD2 agrees at 8 bases. The CDR3 has 17 amino acids. The junction had 7 bases not matched to a gene; V was cut back by 1 base and J by 0 bases. Germline values: CDR1 SGHVS, CDR2 FQNEAQ. CDR3 in amino acids: CASSLGFGGGYQETQYF. The CDR3, as DNA: TGTGCCAGCAGCTTAGGGTTCGGCGGGGGGTACCAAGAGACCCAGTACTTC.

This sequence joins TRBV10-3 and TRBJ2-1; perhaps D is TRBD1 or TRBD2 (6 bases each). V lost 7 bases to trimming and J lost 7 bases, with 11 bases between them. Germline V CDR1 and CDR2: ENHRY, SYGVKD. The CDR3 has 12 residues. The CDR3 nucleotides read TGTGCCATCAAAGGAGGGGGTAATGAGCAGTTCTTC. Translating it yields CAIKGGGNEQFF.

V gene TRBV2 combines with J gene TRBJ1-4; D gene ambiguous. V was trimmed by 10 bases and J by 8 bases, leaving 17 bases between them. The CDR3 contains 13 residues. Germline V CDR1 and CDR2: SNHLY, FYNNEI. CDR3 DNA: TGTGCCATCACACCCAGACAAGGGGAAAAACTGTTTTTT. This gives the protein CAITPRQGEKLFF.